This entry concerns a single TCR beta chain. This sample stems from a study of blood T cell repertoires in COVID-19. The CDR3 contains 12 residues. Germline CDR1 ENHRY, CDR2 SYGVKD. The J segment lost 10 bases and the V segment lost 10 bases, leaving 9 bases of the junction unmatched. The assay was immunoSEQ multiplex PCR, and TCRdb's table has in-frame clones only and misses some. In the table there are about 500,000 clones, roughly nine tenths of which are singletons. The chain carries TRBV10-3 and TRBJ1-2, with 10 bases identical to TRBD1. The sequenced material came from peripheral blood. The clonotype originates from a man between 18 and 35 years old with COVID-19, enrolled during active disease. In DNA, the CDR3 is TGTGCCACCCTGGGACAGGGGAGTTACTACACCTTC. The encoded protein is CATLGQGSYYTF.